These 2 T cell receptor beta chains were sequenced from one sample in a study of T cells in localized non-small cell lung cancer. Profiling relied on immunoSEQ multiplex PCR, and the TCRdb table lists in-frame clones only, not all of them. Here the sample spans about 1,400 clones, about 24% being singletons. Sample: normal lung tissue next to the tumor, taken before any cancer treatment. Receptors were obtained from a man aged 35-75 years with stage II squamous cell lung carcinoma.

This clone was recorded a few times. The rearrangement links TRBV11-3 to TRBJ1-2, with 9 positions matching TRBD1. Trimming cost V 6 bases and J 5 bases; bases outside gene matches: 10. The CDR3 is 15 residues long. In germline, CDR1 is SGHNT, CDR2 YENEEA. CDR3 in amino acids: CASRLITGGTYGYTF. The CDR3 DNA is TGTGCCAGCAGACTGATTACAGGGGGCACTTATGGCTACACCTTC. Supplemented by reference TRBV11-3 and TRBJ1-2, the full variable domain reads EAGVVQSPRYKIIEKKQPVAFWCNPISGHNTLYWYLQNLGQGPELLIRYENEEAVDDSQLPKDRFSAERLKGVDSTLKIQPAELGDSAVYLCASRLITGGTYGYTFGSGTRLTVV.

The chain uses TRBV23-1 and TRBJ1-2; TRBD1 matches 7 bases. TRBV23-1 belongs to the ORF category, with a function that is uncertain. The CDR3 loop spans 13 amino acids. V was pared by 6 bases and J by 2 bases, with 3 bases of the junction left unmatched. The CDR3 loop reads CASSLDRNYGYTF. The CDR3 DNA reads TGCGCCAGCAGCTTGGACAGGAACTATGGCTACACCTTC.